This T cell receptor beta chain was identified in a study of OX40 agonist ivuxolimab in advanced cancers. Study at large: It was ivuxolimab, an agonistic anti-OX40 (CD134) antibody, that patients were treated with.

Method: immunoSEQ multiplex PCR; TCRdb's copy keeps in-frame clones and lacks some. The sample consists of under 65,000 clones, more than 85% of them appearing once. V gave up 4 bases and J gave up 0 bases, with 14 bases separating them. Germline V gene lookup returns CDR1 SGHRS and CDR2 YFSETQ. CDR3 length equals 15 residues. The sequenced sample was CD4+ or CD8+ T cells sorted from blood, obtained in a trial of the OX40 agonist ivuxolimab. The chain uses TRBV5-1 and TRBJ2-7; perhaps TRBD2 as D (6 bases). The origin of this receptor is an adult with an advanced solid tumor such as melanoma, head and neck, liver or kidney cancer. The CDR3 DNA sequence: TGCGCCAGCAGCCCCAACGGGGGTAGCTCCTACGAGCAGTACTTC. Its protein is CASSPNGGSSYEQYF.